Listed below are T cell receptor beta chains from one sample, sequenced in a study of cytomegalovirus exposure and HLA in healthy donors. Generated by immunoSEQ multiplex PCR, the TCRdb table keeps only in-frame clones and is missing some. The sample holds around 74,000 clones; approximately 80% are singletons and the top ten take 3.4%. Sequencing input: PBMCs. The receptors stem from a man aged 40-55 years in good health and CMV-seronegative. CDR3s include the opening cysteine and the closing phenylalanine or tryptophan. D genes are given only for firm matches. The size entry is marked missing in some rows and otherwise reads once, few, many or a size class.

v_call,j_call,d_call,clone_size,cdr3_aa,cdr3_nt
TRBV30,TRBJ1-2,-,-,CAWSRGLDYGYTF,TGTGCCTGGAGTCGAGGTTTAGACTATGGCTACACCTTC
TRBV4-1,TRBJ2-7,TRBD1,-,CASSHKPGTGTSYEQYF,TGCGCCAGCAGCCATAAACCCGGGACAGGGACATCCTACGAGCAGTACTTC
TRBV9,TRBJ2-2,TRBD2,-,CASSTGTTPDGELFF,TGTGCCAGCAGCACGGGGACTACCCCAGACGGGGAGCTGTTTTTT
TRBV14,TRBJ1-4,-,-,CASSRDIGSEKLFF,TGTGCCAGCAGCCGGGACATTGGAAGCGAAAAACTGTTTTTT
TRBV5-1,TRBJ2-3,TRBD1,-,CASSSTGGPDTQYF,TGCGCCAGCAGCTCGACAGGGGGGCCAGATACGCAGTATTTT
TRBV14,TRBJ2-7,TRBD1,-,CASSHIGGQGYEQYF,TGTGCCAGCAGCCATATTGGGGGACAGGGTTACGAGCAGTACTTC
TRBV23-1,TRBJ2-7,TRBD1,-,CASTGQGHYEQYF,TGCGCCAGCACCGGACAGGGTCATTACGAGCAGTACTTC
TRBV5-5,TRBJ2-5,TRBD2,once,CASSYGTSGGQETQYF,TGTGCCAGCAGCTACGGGACTAGCGGGGGCCAAGAGACCCAGTACTTC
TRBV11-2,TRBJ2-1,-,-,CASSLDMRPAAGDEQFF,TGTGCCAGCAGCTTAGATATGCGTCCGGCGGCAGGGGATGAGCAGTTCTTC
TRBV7-2,TRBJ1-1,-,-,CASSFEGMNTEAFF,TGTGCCAGCAGCTTCGAGGGAATGAACACTGAAGCTTTCTTT
TRBV27,TRBJ1-2,-,-,CASSLLQDGHGYTF,TGTGCCAGCAGTTTATTACAGGACGGCCATGGCTACACCTTC
TRBV5-1,TRBJ1-1,-,-,CASSHDGVNTEAFF,TGCGCCAGCAGCCATGACGGAGTGAACACTGAAGCTTTCTTT
TRBV6-1,TRBJ1-5,-,few,CASSEPENQPQHF,TGTGCCAGCAGTGAACCAGAAAATCAGCCCCAGCATTTT
TRBV7-3,TRBJ1-6,-,-,CASSLFGRGNSPLHF,TGTGCCAGCAGCTTATTCGGCAGGGGTAATTCACCCCTCCACTTT
TRBV20-1,TRBJ1-1,-,-,CSARRTAEAFF,TGCAGTGCTAGACGCACGGCTGAAGCTTTCTTT
TRBV6-5,TRBJ2-1,TRBD1,few,CASSRDRGLSWQFF,TGTGCCAGCAGCCGGGACAGGGGGCTATCTTGGCAGTTCTTC
TRBV11-2,TRBJ1-6,-,once,CASRLQVFGNSPLHF,TGTGCCAGCAGACTACAGGTTTTCGGTAATTCACCCCTCCACTTT
TRBV27,TRBJ1-3,-,-,CASSFRSGNTIYF,TGTGCCAGCAGTTTCCGCTCTGGAAACACCATATATTTT
TRBV5-1,TRBJ1-1,TRBD1,-,CASSLFGQGSAEAFF,TGCGCCAGCAGCTTGTTTGGACAGGGGTCGGCTGAAGCTTTCTTT